This TCR beta chain came from a study of T cell responses to AZD1222 COVID-19 vaccine. Study in general: Pooling covered second doses at about 4 or about 12 weeks.

Method: immunoSEQ multiplex PCR; TCRdb's copy keeps in-frame clones and lacks some. The repertoire has about 160,000 clones, more than 70% of them found once; the top ten carry roughly 5.5%. The CDR3 spans 16 residues. Trimming removed 6 bases at V and 1 base at J, with 15 bases between. Germline values: CDR1 MNHEY, CDR2 SVGEGT. Concerning this clone: Its target is not known.

Whole-study results and caveats: Recipients of two AZD1222 doses showed rising Spike-specific TCR breadth and depth. Only six people who got AZD1222 tested seropositive at baseline.

The sample here was peripheral blood, taken on day 0 of AZD1222 vaccination. The V gene is TRBV6-2 or TRBV6-3, the J gene TRBJ2-2, with TRBD1 as a possible D gene (6 bases). The receptor's source is an adult in good health. The CDR3 loop reads CASSSLQGGNTGELFF. The CDR3 DNA follows: TGTGCCAGCAGCTCTCTTCAAGGGGGGAACACCGGGGAGCTGTTTTTT.